This TCR beta chain was documented in a study of T cells after yellow fever vaccination. The CDR3 totals 15 residues. Germline V gene sequence: CDR1 MDHEN, CDR2 SYDVKM. V lost 5 bases to trimming and J lost 5 bases; unmatched junction nucleotides: 8. TCRdb re-called the 5' RACE reads through MiXCR, storing one row per CDR3 protein. Here the sample spans approximately 160,000 distinct CDR3 sequences, around 9% being singletons. The origin of this receptor is a man between 18 and 29 years old who received the YFV17D yellow fever vaccine. The chain joins TRBV28 to TRBJ2-2; 7 nucleotides agree with TRBD1. Source: CD8+ T cells sorted from PBMCs, taken 45 days after the yellow fever booster vaccination. The CDR3 reads CASSPQGKRTGELFF. CDR3 in DNA: TGTGCCAGCAGTCCACAGGGGAAGAGGACCGGGGAGCTGTTTTTT.